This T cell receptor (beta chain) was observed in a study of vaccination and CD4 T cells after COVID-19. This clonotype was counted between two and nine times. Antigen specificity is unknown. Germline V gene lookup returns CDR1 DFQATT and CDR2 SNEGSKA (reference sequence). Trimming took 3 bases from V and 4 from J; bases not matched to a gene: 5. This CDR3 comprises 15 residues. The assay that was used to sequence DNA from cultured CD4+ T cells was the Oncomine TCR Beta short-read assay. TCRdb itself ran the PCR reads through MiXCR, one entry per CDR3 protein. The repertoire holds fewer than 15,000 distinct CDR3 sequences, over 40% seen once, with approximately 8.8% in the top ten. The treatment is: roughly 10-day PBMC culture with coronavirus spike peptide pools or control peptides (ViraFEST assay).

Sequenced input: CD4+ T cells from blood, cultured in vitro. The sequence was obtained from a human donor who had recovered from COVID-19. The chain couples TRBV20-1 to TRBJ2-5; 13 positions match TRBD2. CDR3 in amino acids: CSASLGTSGTETQYF. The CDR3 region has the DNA TGCAGTGCTAGTTTGGGGACTAGCGGGACAGAGACCCAGTACTTC.